Below, 32 T cell receptor beta chains from the same sample are listed, as sequenced in a study of early T cells in non-severe SARS-CoV-2 infection (dated by TCRdb to the early 2020s). The library was obtained by 5' RACE. Sequencing was carried out with a NextSeq 500. The public reads were reanalyzed by TCRdb: fastp trimming at Q25, MiXCR alignment, in-frame beta chains only. Each record represents a unique CDR3 protein, reported with the most common genes and DNA among its rows. The sample table lists 70,000 to 80,000 distinct CDR3 sequences, around 12% of them with a count of one. The top ten hold roughly 2.5% of the sample. The starting material was whole blood, obtained at baseline. These TCRs come from an adult who was a healthcare worker with PCR-confirmed SARS-CoV-2 infection or an uninfected control (not recorded which).

This rearrangement joins TRBV24-1 to TRBJ2-5; no clear D gene. CDR3 length: 14 amino acids. V lost 4 bases and J 5 bases, leaving 13 bases between the germline ends. Germline assignment: CDR1 KGHDR and CDR2 SFDVKD. The CDR3 reads CATSEPHGLETQYF. The CDR3 nucleotides are TGTGCCACCAGTGAACCCCACGGGCTCGAGACCCAGTACTTC.

This clonotype has only a few counts. The rearrangement joins TRBV5-4 to TRBJ2-7, with 9 bases matching TRBD1. CDR3 length equals 14 residues. J was trimmed by 2 bases and V by 4 bases; bases with no gene match: 4. Germline CDR1 and CDR2: SGHNT and YYREEE (reference sequence). The CDR3 DNA reads TGTGCCAGCAGCACTGGACAGGGGACCTACGAGCAGTACTTC. Protein sequence: CASSTGQGTYEQYF.

This clonotype was seen a handful of times. The chain is built from TRBV12-3 or TRBV12-4 and TRBJ2-3; TRBD2 agrees at 8 bases. Germline trimming cut 6 bases from V and 5 bases from J; bases unmatched to any gene: 13. The CDR3 totals 16 residues. Here the CDR3 DNA reads TGTGCCAGCAGGCGCCGGTTGGCGGGGGGCGAAGATACGCAGTATTTT. Its translation is CASRRRLAGGEDTQYF.

This clonotype was counted between two and nine times. This chain joins TRBV6-6 and TRBJ2-7, with D perhaps matching TRBD2 (6 bases). V shed 1 base and J shed 2 bases, with 12 bases lying between them. Germline CDR1 MNHNY, CDR2 SVGAGI (reference sequence). There are 15 residues in the CDR3. This CDR3 reads CASSYWGVGTYEQYF. DNA for the CDR3: TGTGCCAGCAGTTACTGGGGGGTTGGGACCTACGAGCAGTACTTC.

This clonotype was observed a handful of times. V gene TRBV28 combines with J gene TRBJ2-3, with TRBD2 identical over 9 bases. The V and J ends lost 8 bases and 0 bases, in that order; junction bases with no gene match: 3. CDR3 length: 14 residues. CDR1 is MDHEN, CDR2 SYDVKM, per germline. CDR3 DNA sequence: TGTGCCAGCCTAGCGGGGACTAGCACAGATACGCAGTATTTT. As protein: CASLAGTSTDTQYF.

This clonotype was counted many times. The rearrangement uses TRBV6-5 and TRBJ1-2; D ambiguous. The CDR3 consists of 12 residues. Germline CDR1 MNHEY, CDR2 SVGAGI. V shed 7 bases and J shed 1 base, with 7 bases lying between them. The CDR3 coding sequence is TGTGCCAGCAAGAGCGATAACTATGGCTACACCTTC. Its protein is CASKSDNYGYTF.

CDR3 in DNA: TGTGCCAGCTCACCACGCCGGGACAGGAGATTGAATGAGCAGTTCTTC. Translated, it gives CASSPRRDRRLNEQFF. This chain joins TRBV6-2 or TRBV6-3 and TRBJ2-1; TRBD1 matches 8 bases. CDR3 size: 16 residues. V lost 8 bases to trimming and J lost 7 bases; unmatched junction nucleotides: 16. Per the germline V gene, CDR1 is MNHEY and CDR2 is SVGEGT.

V and J are TRBV7-8 and TRBJ1-2, with 8 bases fitting TRBD1. CDR3 size: 16 residues. CDR1 is SGHVS and CDR2 is FQNEAQ in the germline V gene. V shed 2 bases and J 4 bases; nucleotides not matched to a gene: 9. In DNA form, the CDR3 reads TGTGCCAGCAGCTTAAGCTTCGACAGGGGTCCCTATGGCTACACCTTC. Protein sequence: CASSLSFDRGPYGYTF.

This clonotype is medium-sized by share. CDR3 DNA sequence: TGTGCCAGCAGCCAGGAGGCGCCAGACAGTCCTCAATACGGAAACACCATATATTTT. As protein: CASSQEAPDSPQYGNTIYF. The chain is built from TRBV3-1 and TRBJ1-3, with a tentative D call TRBD1 (5 bases). The CDR3 contains 19 residues. The germline gives CDR1 LGHDT, CDR2 YNNKEL (reference sequence). V lost 3 bases and J lost 4, with 25 bases in between.

The chain recombines TRBV29-1 with TRBJ1-2, with TRBD1 matching 9 bases. After removal of 6 bases from V and 8 bases from J, the junction contained 4 bases not matched to a gene. Germline CDR1 and CDR2: SQVTM and ANQGSEA. The CDR3 runs to 11 residues. The CDR3 loop is CSVGDRVGYTF. CDR3 DNA sequence: TGCAGCGTAGGGGACAGGGTAGGCTACACCTTC.

This clonotype turned up a few times. The V and J genes are TRBV7-2 and TRBJ2-5; TRBD1 matches at 7 bases. Germline V gene lookup returns CDR1 SGHTA and CDR2 FQGNSA. This CDR3 spans 16 amino acids. Trimming took 5 bases from V and 5 from J; bases not matched to a gene: 14. CDR3 coding DNA: TGTGCCAGCAGCGCCTACGGGACAGCCTTGGGGGAGACCCAGTACTTC. Residues: CASSAYGTALGETQYF.

The chain carries TRBV10-1 and TRBJ2-2; perhaps TRBD1 as D (6 bases). The CDR3 is made up of 15 amino acids. Per the germline V gene, CDR1 is WNHNN and CDR2 is SYGVQD (reference sequence). The V gene lost 4 bases and the J gene lost 6 bases, with 15 bases spanning the gap. The CDR3 loop reads CASSGNRVDAGELFF. CDR3 coding DNA: TGCGCCAGCAGTGGCAACAGGGTTGACGCCGGGGAGCTGTTTTTT.

This clonotype was seen a handful of times. V gene TRBV4-1 combines with J gene TRBJ2-5; D uncertain. Trimming left V 4 bases short and J 2 bases short, with 8 bases between. The CDR3 is 13 residues long. Germline V gene sequence: CDR1 MGHRA, CDR2 YSYEKL. The CDR3 DNA sequence: TGCGCCAGCAGCCCATGGTGGCAAGAGACCCAGTACTTC. Residues: CASSPWWQETQYF.

This chain links TRBV7-6 with TRBJ2-1, with 12 bases that match TRBD2. The length of the CDR3 is 17 residues. The ends lost 5 bases at V and 1 base at J; junction bases unmatched: 6. CDR1 and CDR2 from the germline V gene are SGHVS and FNYEAQ. The CDR3 protein is CASSRASGGASYNEQFF. The CDR3 nucleotides are TGTGCCAGCAGCCGGGCTAGCGGGGGGGCATCCTACAATGAGCAGTTCTTC.

The sample holds a few counts of this clonotype. The V and J genes are TRBV15 and TRBJ1-6; D gene unclear. CDR3 size: 14 residues. V lost 1 base and J 9 bases, leaving 10 bases between the germline ends. Germline CDR1 and CDR2: LNHNV and YYDKDF (reference sequence). The CDR3, as DNA: TGTGCCACCAGCAGAGGGGAAGTGGGTTCACCCCTCCACTTT. The encoded protein is CATSRGEVGSPLHF.

V gene TRBV15 combines with J gene TRBJ2-5, with D possibly being TRBD1 (5 bases). Germline loops: CDR1 LNHNV, CDR2 YYDKDF (reference sequence). Trimming cost V 4 bases and J 3 bases, with 9 bases left between them. CDR3 size: 13 residues. CDR3 nucleotide sequence: TGTGCCACCAGCACCGCAGGGAAAGAGACCCAGTACTTC. Amino acid sequence: CATSTAGKETQYF.

The chain uses TRBV4-1 and TRBJ2-3; 7 nucleotides align to TRBD1. The CDR3 length is 17 residues. Germline values: CDR1 MGHRA, CDR2 YSYEKL. After removal of 1 base from V and 1 base from J, the junction contained 8 bases not matched to a gene. The CDR3 is CASSQVSRGPGTDTQYF. DNA of the CDR3: TGCGCCAGCAGCCAAGTTTCTAGGGGGCCGGGCACAGATACGCAGTATTTT.

This clonotype was seen more than once but under ten times. The chain recombines TRBV5-8 with TRBJ2-2; D is unresolved. The CDR3 is 13 residues long. Trimming took off 3 bases at V and 2 bases at J, with 5 bases between the two ends. The germline V gene has CDR1 SGHTS and CDR2 YDEGEE. CDR3: CASSSINTGELFF. DNA for the CDR3: TGTGCCAGCAGCTCCATCAACACCGGGGAGCTGTTTTTT.

The sample holds a few counts of this clonotype. The rearrangement links TRBV2 to TRBJ1-1; D may be TRBD1 (6 bases). This CDR3 region has 13 residues. Looked up from germline, CDR1 is SNHLY and CDR2 is FYNNEI. V shed 10 bases and J shed 0 bases, with 12 bases lying between them. The CDR3 loop is CANLTGLNTEAFF. Written as DNA, the CDR3 is TGTGCCAACTTAACAGGGCTGAACACTGAAGCTTTCTTT.

This clonotype was detected only a few times. The rearrangement joins TRBV5-1 to TRBJ1-1; D is possibly TRBD1 (5 bases). The germline gives CDR1 SGHRS, CDR2 YFSETQ. The CDR3 length is 15 residues. The ends were cut back, 4 bases at V and 1 base at J, with 14 bases in the middle. This CDR3 is CASSPRRGGNTEAFF. The DNA of the CDR3 is TGCGCCAGCAGCCCCCGGAGGGGTGGGAACACTGAAGCTTTCTTT.

The sample holds a few counts of this clonotype. The rearrangement joins TRBV5-1 to TRBJ2-3, with 13 bases identical to TRBD2. CDR3 length: 18 residues. Looked up from germline, CDR1 is SGHRS and CDR2 is YFSETQ. V shed 4 bases, J shed 2 bases, and the junction held 10 bases outside the gene matches. The CDR3 spells CASSPPGLAGSITDTQYF. As DNA, the CDR3 is TGCGCCAGCAGCCCACCGGGACTAGCGGGGTCTATCACAGATACGCAGTATTTT.

This clonotype was seen many times. The chain recombines TRBV5-5 with TRBJ2-2; D is perhaps TRBD2 (5 bases). CDR1 and CDR2 from the germline V gene are SGHKS and YYEKEE (reference sequence). The CDR3 runs to 13 residues. V was pared by 3 bases and J by 6 bases, with 9 bases between. Written as DNA, the CDR3 is TGTGCCAGCAGCTCCACTAGGGCCGGGGAGCTGTTTTTT. It encodes CASSSTRAGELFF.

Only a few counts were recorded for this clonotype. The V and J genes are TRBV11-2 and TRBJ1-1; 7 bases are a match to TRBD1. J was trimmed by 11 bases and V by 2 bases; bases with no gene match: 8. CDR3 length equals 13 residues. In germline, CDR1 is SGHAT, CDR2 FQNNGV. CDR3 bases: TGTGCCAGCAGCTTATCAGAAGGGGGCACTGCTTTCTTT. Its protein product is CASSLSEGGTAFF.

This clonotype was found many times. The V call is TRBV7-6, the J call TRBJ2-5; D unresolved. Germline loops: CDR1 SGHVS, CDR2 FNYEAQ. Deletions cut 5 bases from V and 7 bases from J, with 5 bases between. CDR3 length equals 10 residues. The chain's CDR3 is CASSHGTQYF. As DNA, the CDR3 is TGTGCCAGCAGCCACGGGACCCAGTACTTC.

This clonotype was seen only a few times. The CDR3 sequence is CSATKAGSSNQPQHF. The CDR3 bases are TGCAGTGCCACTAAAGCAGGGAGTAGCAATCAGCCCCAGCATTTT. The chain links TRBV20-1 to TRBJ1-5; the D gene is possibly TRBD1 (5 bases). Looked up from germline, CDR1 is DFQATT and CDR2 is SNEGSKA (reference sequence). This CDR3 spans 15 amino acids. V lost 6 bases to trimming and J lost 0 bases, with 15 bases between them.

This clonotype has a handful of counts. V and J are TRBV20-1 and TRBJ1-2; D might be TRBD1 (6 bases). Trimming left V 4 bases short and J 4 bases short, with 19 bases between. Germline V gene lookup returns CDR1 DFQATT and CDR2 SNEGSKA (reference sequence). This CDR3 spans 15 amino acids. CDR3 nucleotides: TGCAGTGCTACCCCGGCCCTGGGGGGGGCCTATGGCTACACCTTC. As protein: CSATPALGGAYGYTF.

This clonotype was observed a few times. V usage is TRBV6-5 and J usage is TRBJ1-6; 9 nucleotides line up with TRBD1. There are 16 residues in the CDR3. Germline values: CDR1 MNHEY, CDR2 SVGAGI. J lost 10 bases, V lost 5 bases, and 12 bases had no gene match. The CDR3 sequence: CASSPPDRGIKSPLHF. DNA for the CDR3: TGTGCCAGCAGTCCCCCTGACAGGGGGATTAAGTCACCCCTCCACTTT.

This clonotype was recorded many times. The chain joins TRBV5-1 to TRBJ1-4; possible D gene TRBD1, 6 bases. V gave up 1 base and J gave up 4 bases, with 14 bases separating them. This CDR3 contains 16 residues. CDR1 and CDR2 from the germline V gene are SGHRS and YFSETQ. The CDR3 nucleotides read TGCGCCAGCAGCTTGCGAGGAGGGGGGCGTAATGAAAAACTGTTTTTT. It translates to CASSLRGGGRNEKLFF.

The chain recombines TRBV29-1 with TRBJ2-2; no clear D. Per the germline V gene, CDR1 is SQVTM and CDR2 is ANQGSEA. Trimming shortened V by 1 base and J by 4 bases, and 13 bases separated the two germline ends. The CDR3 runs 15 residues. CDR3 coding DNA: TGCAGCGTTGAAGTGAAGGGTCTGGGCACCGGGGAGCTGTTTTTT. Protein: CSVEVKGLGTGELFF.

A few counts support this clonotype. The gene calls are TRBV19 and TRBJ1-1; 9 nucleotides align to TRBD1. The length of the CDR3 is 15 residues. Germline values: CDR1 LNHDA, CDR2 SQIVND (reference sequence). V lost 4 bases and J lost 1; bases outside the gene matches: 4. CDR3 DNA sequence: TGTGCCAGTAGTACACTGGACAGGGGGAACACTGAAGCTTTCTTT. Protein: CASSTLDRGNTEAFF.

This clonotype was observed at least ten times. The V and J genes are TRBV13 and TRBJ1-1, with D unresolved. The germline V and J ends were trimmed by 6 bases and 1 base, with 6 bases remaining between them. CDR1 PRHDT and CDR2 FYEKMQ come from the germline V gene (reference sequence). This CDR3 spans 12 amino acids. The chain's CDR3 is CASRRTNTEAFF. CDR3 coding DNA: TGTGCCAGCAGGCGGACGAACACTGAAGCTTTCTTT.

This clonotype was detected many times. This chain connects TRBV7-9 to TRBJ2-1, with 7 bases lining up with TRBD1. The CDR3 is 14 amino acids. CDR1 is SEHNR, CDR2 FQNEAQ, per germline (reference sequence). V shed 8 bases, J shed 5 bases, and the junction held 9 bases outside the gene matches. This CDR3 is CASHETGRNNEQFF. The CDR3 nucleotides read TGTGCCAGCCACGAGACAGGGAGAAACAATGAGCAGTTCTTC.